These T cell receptor beta chains were read from a single sample in a study of early T cells in non-severe SARS-CoV-2 infection. TCRdb re-called the 5' RACE reads through MiXCR, storing one row per CDR3 protein. This table holds some 12,000 distinct CDR3 sequences, approximately 4.4% found once. Sequencing was carried out using whole blood. These receptors were collected from an adult who was a healthcare worker with PCR-confirmed SARS-CoV-2 infection or an uninfected control (not recorded which). The CDR3 runs from the conserved cysteine through the conserved F or W. The D gene is left open where the match is weak. Not all rows give a size; the values are once, few, many and, for expanded clones, a class.

d_gene: TRBD1; abundance: few; j_gene: TRBJ1-3; v_gene: TRBV6-1; CDR3aa: CAGRQGFGNTIYF; CDR3nt: TGTGCCGGACGACAGGGGTTCGGAAACACCATATATTTT
d_gene: TRBD1; abundance: many; j_gene: TRBJ2-6; v_gene: TRBV7-7; CDR3aa: CASSFRTGRTVSGANVLTF; CDR3nt: TGTGCCAGCAGCTTCCGGACAGGCCGAACAGTCTCTGGGGCCAACGTCCTGACTTTC
d_gene: TRBD1; abundance: few; j_gene: TRBJ2-3; v_gene: TRBV7-2; CDR3aa: CASSSRQGRSTDTQYF; CDR3nt: TGTGCCAGCAGCTCAAGACAGGGGAGATCCACAGATACGCAGTATTTT
d_gene: NA; abundance: many; j_gene: TRBJ2-5; v_gene: TRBV20-1; CDR3aa: CSADRGSRAQETQYF; CDR3nt: TGCAGTGCGGACAGAGGGTCACGAGCCCAAGAGACCCAGTACTTC
d_gene: TRBD1; abundance: many; j_gene: TRBJ2-1; v_gene: TRBV12-3/TRBV12-4; CDR3aa: CASSLGQGSYNEQFF; CDR3nt: TGTGCCAGCAGTTTGGGACAGGGCTCCTACAATGAGCAGTTCTTC
d_gene: NA; abundance: many; j_gene: TRBJ2-1; v_gene: TRBV20-1; CDR3aa: CSAAPWNEQFF; CDR3nt: TGCAGTGCCGCCCCCTGGAATGAGCAGTTCTTC
d_gene: NA; abundance: many; j_gene: TRBJ2-7; v_gene: TRBV7-9; CDR3aa: CASRVDHEQYF; CDR3nt: TGTGCCAGCAGGGTTGACCACGAGCAGTACTTC
d_gene: NA; abundance: medium-sized; j_gene: TRBJ1-4; v_gene: TRBV27; CDR3aa: CASSPSTGTKTNEKLFF; CDR3nt: TGTGCCAGCAGTCCGTCGACAGGTACCAAAACTAATGAAAAACTGTTTTTT
d_gene: NA; abundance: many; j_gene: TRBJ1-3; v_gene: TRBV4-3; CDR3aa: CASSQTVWSGNTIYF; CDR3nt: TGCGCCAGCAGCCAAACGGTTTGGTCTGGAAACACCATATATTTT
d_gene: TRBD1; abundance: NA; j_gene: TRBJ2-5; v_gene: TRBV7-8; CDR3aa: CASSFDRVQETQYF; CDR3nt: TGTGCCAGCAGCTTCGACAGGGTTCAAGAGACCCAGTACTTC
d_gene: NA; abundance: many; j_gene: TRBJ2-3; v_gene: TRBV6-2/TRBV6-3; CDR3aa: CASSTPSDTQYF; CDR3nt: TGTGCCAGCAGTACCCCTTCCGATACGCAGTATTTT
d_gene: TRBD1; abundance: medium-sized; j_gene: TRBJ2-5; v_gene: TRBV7-6; CDR3aa: CASSLFTGDVETQYF; CDR3nt: TGTGCCAGCAGCTTATTTACAGGGGATGTGGAGACCCAGTACTTC
d_gene: NA; abundance: many; j_gene: TRBJ2-3; v_gene: TRBV7-8; CDR3aa: CASSLLSTDTQYF; CDR3nt: TGTGCCAGCAGCCTCCTTAGCACAGATACGCAGTATTTT
d_gene: NA; abundance: many; j_gene: TRBJ2-1; v_gene: TRBV29-1; CDR3aa: CSVVAFAGEQFF; CDR3nt: TGCAGCGTTGTCGCTTTTGCAGGCGAGCAGTTCTTC
d_gene: NA; abundance: many; j_gene: TRBJ2-1; v_gene: TRBV6-5; CDR3aa: CASSYGRSSYNEQFF; CDR3nt: TGTGCCAGCAGCTACGGCCGGAGCTCCTACAATGAGCAGTTCTTC
d_gene: NA; abundance: many; j_gene: TRBJ1-2; v_gene: TRBV20-1; CDR3aa: CSASPTGFGYTF; CDR3nt: TGCAGTGCTAGCCCTACAGGGTTTGGCTACACCTTC
d_gene: NA; abundance: few; j_gene: TRBJ2-2; v_gene: TRBV12-3/TRBV12-4; CDR3aa: CASTTRGSTTGELFF; CDR3nt: TGTGCCAGCACCACCAGGGGCAGTACCACCGGGGAGCTGTTTTTT
d_gene: NA; abundance: NA; j_gene: TRBJ2-2; v_gene: TRBV4-3; CDR3aa: CASSQVPGTTNTGELFF; CDR3nt: TGCGCCAGCAGCCAAGTTCCCGGGACCACGAACACCGGGGAGCTGTTTTTT
d_gene: NA; abundance: medium-sized; j_gene: TRBJ2-1; v_gene: TRBV20-1; CDR3aa: CSARVGTGRQFF; CDR3nt: TGCAGTGCTAGAGTTGGGACTGGTAGGCAGTTCTTC
d_gene: NA; abundance: NA; j_gene: TRBJ2-2; v_gene: TRBV7-3; CDR3aa: CASSGGTRTGELFF; CDR3nt: TGTGCCAGCAGCGGCGGGACACGCACCGGGGAGCTGTTTTTT
d_gene: NA; abundance: NA; j_gene: TRBJ2-6; v_gene: TRBV6-4; CDR3aa: CASSPGLSGANVLTF; CDR3nt: TGTGCCAGCAGTCCAGGCCTCTCTGGGGCCAACGTCCTGACTTTC
d_gene: NA; abundance: few; j_gene: TRBJ1-1; v_gene: TRBV3-1; CDR3aa: CASSPRTVGRTRNTEAFF; CDR3nt: TGTGCCAGCAGCCCTCGGACTGTAGGCCGAACTAGGAACACTGAAGCTTTCTTT
d_gene: NA; abundance: few; j_gene: TRBJ2-1; v_gene: TRBV6-2/TRBV6-3; CDR3aa: CASSLNMARDGEQFF; CDR3nt: TGTGCCAGCAGTTTGAATATGGCGAGGGATGGTGAGCAGTTCTTC
d_gene: TRBD2; abundance: few; j_gene: TRBJ2-5; v_gene: TRBV7-2; CDR3aa: CASSYNSGARAQYF; CDR3nt: TGTGCCAGCAGCTACAATAGCGGGGCCAGGGCCCAGTACTTC
d_gene: NA; abundance: medium-sized; j_gene: TRBJ2-5; v_gene: TRBV12-3/TRBV12-4; CDR3aa: CASSFAGAGQETQYF; CDR3nt: TGTGCCAGCAGTTTCGCGGGGGCGGGGCAAGAGACCCAGTACTTC
d_gene: NA; abundance: few; j_gene: TRBJ2-2; v_gene: TRBV29-1; CDR3aa: CSVAVGSGSGGELFF; CDR3nt: TGCAGCGTTGCTGTCGGGTCAGGGAGTGGCGGGGAGCTGTTTTTT
d_gene: NA; abundance: medium-sized; j_gene: TRBJ2-5; v_gene: TRBV30; CDR3aa: CAWSLGLEETQYF; CDR3nt: TGTGCCTGGAGTTTGGGACTCGAAGAGACCCAGTACTTC
d_gene: TRBD2; abundance: many; j_gene: TRBJ2-3; v_gene: TRBV29-1; CDR3aa: CSGEMGRESTDTQYF; CDR3nt: TGCAGCGGGGAGATGGGGCGGGAGAGCACAGATACGCAGTATTTT
d_gene: NA; abundance: many; j_gene: TRBJ1-3; v_gene: TRBV7-2; CDR3aa: CASSLGSSENTIYF; CDR3nt: TGTGCCAGCAGCTTGGGAAGCTCTGAAAACACCATATATTTT
d_gene: NA; abundance: many; j_gene: TRBJ1-1; v_gene: TRBV6-5; CDR3aa: CASSSPTGNTEAFF; CDR3nt: TGTGCCAGCAGTTCCCCGACAGGAAACACTGAAGCTTTCTTT
d_gene: NA; abundance: many; j_gene: TRBJ1-4; v_gene: TRBV7-9; CDR3aa: CASSLVSAGEKLFF; CDR3nt: TGTGCCAGCAGCTTAGTTTCCGCGGGGGAAAAACTGTTTTTT
d_gene: TRBD1; abundance: few; j_gene: TRBJ2-1; v_gene: TRBV7-2; CDR3aa: CASSLGTGSNEQFF; CDR3nt: TGTGCCAGCAGCTTAGGGACAGGGTCCAATGAGCAGTTCTTC
d_gene: NA; abundance: many; j_gene: TRBJ1-2; v_gene: TRBV7-8; CDR3aa: CASSFVADLNYGYTF; CDR3nt: TGTGCCAGCAGCTTTGTGGCTGACCTTAACTATGGCTACACCTTC
d_gene: NA; abundance: medium-sized; j_gene: TRBJ1-6; v_gene: TRBV5-1; CDR3aa: CASTPGQVGNSPLHF; CDR3nt: TGCGCCAGCACTCCGGGGCAGGTCGGGAATTCACCCCTCCACTTT
d_gene: NA; abundance: many; j_gene: TRBJ2-2; v_gene: TRBV11-2; CDR3aa: CASRPTWNTGELFF; CDR3nt: TGTGCCAGCAGGCCGACATGGAACACCGGGGAGCTGTTTTTT
d_gene: TRBD1; abundance: medium-sized; j_gene: TRBJ1-1; v_gene: TRBV7-8; CDR3aa: CASSQQGASTEAFF; CDR3nt: TGTGCCAGCAGCCAACAGGGGGCAAGCACTGAAGCTTTCTTT
d_gene: TRBD1; abundance: medium-sized; j_gene: TRBJ2-7; v_gene: TRBV6-5; CDR3aa: CASRTGAAYEQYF; CDR3nt: TGTGCCAGCAGAACAGGGGCGGCCTACGAGCAGTACTTC